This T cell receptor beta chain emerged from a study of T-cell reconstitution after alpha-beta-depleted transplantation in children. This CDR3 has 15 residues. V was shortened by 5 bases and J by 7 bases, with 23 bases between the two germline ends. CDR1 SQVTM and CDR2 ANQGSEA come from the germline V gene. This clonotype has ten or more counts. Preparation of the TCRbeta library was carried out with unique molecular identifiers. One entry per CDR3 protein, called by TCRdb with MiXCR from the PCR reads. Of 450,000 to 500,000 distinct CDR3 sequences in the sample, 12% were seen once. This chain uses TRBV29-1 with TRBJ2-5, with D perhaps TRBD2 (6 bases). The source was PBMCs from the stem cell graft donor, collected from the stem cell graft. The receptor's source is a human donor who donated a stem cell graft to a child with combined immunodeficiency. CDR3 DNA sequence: TGCAGCGTTTTCCGTGGCGAGGGAGGAAAGGTGACCCAGTACTTC. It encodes CSVFRGEGGKVTQYF.